These 28 T cell receptor beta chains came from one sample sequenced in a study of neoadjuvant anti-PD-1 for oral cavity cancer. The time point was: after neoadjuvant nivolumab, at surgical resection. Generated by immunoSEQ multiplex PCR, the TCRdb table keeps only in-frame clones and is missing some. The profile shows some 40,000 clones, over 30% of them singletons. Sequenced here: tumor tissue, sampled after nivolumab (anti-PD-1) treatment. These receptors were obtained from a person between 35 and 79 years old with oral cavity squamous cell carcinoma.

The chain carries TRBV7-9 and TRBJ1-2; 7 bases map to TRBD1. The length of the CDR3 is 13 residues. With 5 bases clipped from V and 0 bases from J, the junction kept 0 bases outside the gene matches. Germline CDR1 and CDR2: SEHNR and FQNEAQ (reference sequence). The CDR3 DNA follows: TGTGCCAGCAGCGGGACAGCTAACTATGGCTACACCTTC. Amino acid sequence: CASSGTANYGYTF.

The CDR3 loop is CASSFRGWNTEAFF. The CDR3 DNA reads TGTGCCAGCAGTTTCAGGGGCTGGAACACTGAAGCTTTCTTT. The chain has TRBV28 and TRBJ1-1; tentatively, D is TRBD1 (6 bases). This CDR3 spans 14 amino acids. The V gene's germline CDR1 is MDHEN and CDR2 SYDVKM. V was pared by 3 bases and J by 1 base, with 9 bases between.

This rearrangement joins TRBV2 to TRBJ1-1, with 10 bases matching TRBD1. CDR1 and CDR2 (germline): SNHLY, FYNNEI. The CDR3 spans 14 residues. Trimming cost V 4 bases and J 4 bases; bases outside gene matches: 3. Here the CDR3 DNA reads TGTGCCAGCAGTGGGACAGGGGGACGCACTGAAGCTTTCTTT. Amino acids: CASSGTGGRTEAFF.

The J gene is TRBJ2-7, the V gene TRBV27; tentatively, D is TRBD2 (6 bases). CDR3 length: 14 residues. Trimming removed 3 bases at V and 1 base at J, with 10 bases between. Germline V gene lookup returns CDR1 MNHEY and CDR2 SMNVEV (reference sequence). CDR3 sequence (DNA): TGTGCCAGCAGTTTCGGCGGGGCATCCTACGAGCAGTACTTC. Translated: CASSFGGASYEQYF.

This clone was detected many times. The genes are TRBV7-2 and TRBJ1-1, with 7 bases matching TRBD1. The CDR3 is 14 amino acids. From germline, CDR1 is SGHTA and CDR2 FQGNSA. V dropped 4 bases and J dropped 2; count of bases not matched to a gene: 4. In DNA form, the CDR3 reads TGTGCCAGCAGCTCGGGACAGTATAACACTGAAGCTTTCTTT. Its translation is CASSSGQYNTEAFF.

The V gene is TRBV5-6, the J gene TRBJ2-3; D unresolved. Germline V gene sequence: CDR1 SGHDT, CDR2 YYEEEE. Deletions cut 0 bases from V and 5 bases from J, with 4 bases between. This CDR3 is 12 amino acids long. CDR3 nucleotide sequence: TGTGCCAGCAGCTTGGGACAAGATACGCAGTATTTT. Translating it yields CASSLGQDTQYF.

V usage is TRBV20-1 and J usage is TRBJ1-1; D call uncertain. The V gene lost 4 bases and the J gene lost 6 bases, with 9 bases spanning the gap. The CDR3 length is 11 residues. Germline lookup yields CDR1 DFQATT and CDR2 SNEGSKA (reference sequence). The CDR3 sequence is CSAIVYSEAFF. Here the CDR3 DNA reads TGCAGTGCTATTGTGTACTCTGAAGCTTTCTTT.

This clone was seen a handful of times. The DNA for the CDR3 is TGTGCCAGCAGCCGGGGGCAGGGGGATCAGCCCCAGCATTTT. Translated, it gives CASSRGQGDQPQHF. The chain recombines TRBV7-2 with TRBJ1-5; TRBD1 aligns across 7 bases. CDR1 and CDR2 (germline): SGHTA, FQGNSA. V gave up 5 bases and J gave up 5 bases; unmatched junction bases: 6. The CDR3 is 14 residues long.

V and J are TRBV28 and TRBJ2-1; 14 bases line up with TRBD2. The CDR3 runs 15 residues. The germline CDR1 and CDR2 sequences are MDHEN and SYDVKM. Losses at the gene ends were 6 bases for V and 6 bases for J; bases not matched to a gene: 4. The CDR3 here is CASSSGTSGGNEQFF. CDR3 in DNA: TGTGCCAGCAGCAGCGGGACTAGCGGGGGCAATGAGCAGTTCTTC.

This clone was observed a few times. V gene TRBV7-9 combines with J gene TRBJ1-4; the D is unclear. Between the trimmed V and J ends, which lost 5 bases and 5 bases, there was a span of 9 bases. CDR1 and CDR2 from the germline V gene are SEHNR and FQNEAQ (reference sequence). CDR3 length: 13 amino acids. The CDR3 is CASSPIANEKLFF. The CDR3 region has the DNA TGTGCCAGCAGCCCAATAGCAAATGAAAAACTGTTTTTT.

The rearrangement joins TRBV5-1 to TRBJ2-7, with D possibly being TRBD1 (5 bases). This CDR3 spans 12 amino acids. Trimming left V 2 bases short and J 7 bases short, with 10 bases between. Looked up from germline, CDR1 is SGHRS and CDR2 is YFSETQ. The CDR3 loop reads CASSFGQGEQYF. The CDR3 DNA sequence: TGCGCCAGCAGCTTCGGGCAGGGTGAGCAGTACTTC. The full variable domain, in which reference TRBV5-1 and TRBJ2-7 provide the parts outside the CDR3, is KAGVTQTPRYLIKTRGQQVTLSCSPISGHRSVSWYQQTPGQGLQFLFEYFSETQRNKGNFPGRFSGRQFSNSRSEMNVSTLELGDSALYLCASSFGQGEQYFGPGTRLTVT.

The chain joins TRBV9 to TRBJ1-4; no clear D. This CDR3 has 17 residues. V was shortened by 0 bases and J by 1 base, with 13 bases between the two germline ends. Germline V gene data show CDR1 as SGDLS and CDR2 as YYNGEE. Here the CDR3 reads CASSVGATAGTNEKLFF. Here the CDR3 DNA reads TGTGCCAGCAGCGTAGGGGCTACGGCGGGAACTAATGAAAAACTGTTTTTT. The complete variable domain, with remaining parts taken from reference TRBV9 and TRBJ1-4, reads DSGVTQTPKHLITATGQRVTLRCSPRSGDLSVYWYQQSLDQGLQFLIQYYNGEERAKGNILERFSAQQFPDLHSELNLSSLELGDSALYFCASSVGATAGTNEKLFFGSGTQLSVL.

The J gene is TRBJ2-7, the V gene TRBV5-6; 10 positions agree with TRBD1. CDR3 length: 15 amino acids. V was clipped by 4 bases and J by 4 bases; unmatched bases: 8. Germline CDR1 reads SGHDT; CDR2 reads YYEEEE. In DNA form, the CDR3 reads TGTGCCAGCAGCCCGACAGGGGGCCTTGTATACGAGCAGTACTTC. This codes for CASSPTGGLVYEQYF.

The rearrangement uses TRBV5-1 and TRBJ2-3; perhaps TRBD1 as D (5 bases). Trimming left V 0 bases short and J 4 bases short, with 12 bases between. Looked up from germline, CDR1 is SGHRS and CDR2 is YFSETQ. This CDR3 comprises 15 residues. The CDR3 loop reads CASSLGSGLSDTQYF. The DNA for the CDR3 is TGCGCCAGCAGCTTGGGGTCAGGGTTGTCAGATACGCAGTATTTT. The whole variable domain, remainder taken from reference TRBV5-1 and TRBJ2-3, is KAGVTQTPRYLIKTRGQQVTLSCSPISGHRSVSWYQQTPGQGLQFLFEYFSETQRNKGNFPGRFSGRQFSNSRSEMNVSTLELGDSALYLCASSLGSGLSDTQYFGPGTRLTVL.

This chain connects TRBV7-9 to TRBJ2-7, with unresolved D. The CDR3 extends over 12 amino acids. The V and J ends lost 5 bases and 3 bases respectively, with 8 bases between them. CDR1 is SEHNR and CDR2 is FQNEAQ in the germline V gene (reference sequence). This chain's CDR3 is CASSPGIYEQYF. The CDR3, as DNA: TGTGCCAGCAGCCCTGGCATCTACGAGCAGTACTTC.

This clone was observed a few times. The chain recombines TRBV10-1 with TRBJ2-2; no firm D call. The germline V gene encodes CDR1 WNHNN and CDR2 SYGVQD (reference sequence). The CDR3 has 11 amino acids. V was pared by 7 bases and J by 5 bases, with 5 bases between. The CDR3 is CASKGTGELFF. The CDR3 DNA reads as TGCGCCAGCAAAGGGACCGGGGAGCTGTTTTTT.

The chain has TRBV4-2 and TRBJ1-4; D remains ambiguous. Per the germline V gene, CDR1 is LGHNA and CDR2 is YNFKEQ. CDR3 size: 14 residues. V dropped 9 bases and J dropped 4 bases, with 15 bases sitting between them. The CDR3 sequence is CASSRGEINEKLFF. The CDR3, as DNA: TGTGCCAGTTCCCGCGGGGAGATTAATGAAAAACTGTTTTTT.

This clone was found a few times. The chain carries TRBV2 and TRBJ2-5; D uncertain. The CDR3 has 13 residues. The V gene lost 4 bases and the J gene lost 2 bases, with 8 bases spanning the gap. Germline V gives CDR1 SNHLY, CDR2 FYNNEI. The CDR3 is CASSVRLQETQYF. The CDR3 DNA sequence: TGTGCCAGCAGTGTGAGGCTTCAAGAGACCCAGTACTTC. Full variable domain (remainder filled in from reference TRBV2 and TRBJ2-5): EPEVTQTPSHQVTQMGQEVILRCVPISNHLYFYWYRQILGQKVEFLVSFYNNEISEKSEIFDDQFSVERPDGSNFTLKIRSTKLEDSAMYFCASSVRLQETQYFGPGTRLLVL.

This clone was observed a handful of times. The V and J genes are TRBV18 and TRBJ1-2, with 8 bases fitting TRBD1. Germline V gene data show CDR1 as KGHSH and CDR2 as LQKENI. This CDR3 is 13 amino acids long. J was trimmed by 3 bases and V by 3 bases; bases with no gene match: 0. CDR3 amino acids: CASSPTGDYGYTF. The CDR3 DNA is TGTGCCAGCTCACCGACAGGGGACTATGGCTACACCTTC.

This clone was counted between two and nine times. The genes are TRBV2 and TRBJ2-2; no definite D call. The CDR3 consists of 14 residues. CDR1 and CDR2 from the germline V gene are SNHLY and FYNNEI. Trimming stripped 2 bases from V and 1 base from J, with 5 bases between. In DNA form, the CDR3 reads TGTGCCAGCAGTGAATCCGAGAACACCGGGGAGCTGTTTTTT. Translating gives CASSESENTGELFF.

The rearrangement uses TRBV4-1 and TRBJ2-1, with 12 bases matching TRBD2. This CDR3 has 14 residues. V lost 8 bases to trimming and J lost 6 bases; unmatched junction nucleotides: 5. Germline assignment: CDR1 MGHRA and CDR2 YSYEKL. The CDR3 region has the DNA TGCGCCAGCGTCCCTAGCGGGGGGGCCAATGAGCAGTTCTTC. Translating it yields CASVPSGGANEQFF.

This clone was found a few times. V usage is TRBV15 and J usage is TRBJ2-3; D ambiguous. Trimming took off 2 bases at V and 6 bases at J, with 9 bases between the two ends. Per germline, CDR1 LNHNV and CDR2 YYDKDF (reference sequence). This CDR3 is built from 13 residues. CDR3 in amino acids: CATSRTLEDTQYF. The CDR3 DNA is TGTGCCACCAGCAGAACGCTAGAGGATACGCAGTATTTT.

Comments on this clone: This is likely an artifact of a read error, given a far larger clone one base away. This same CDR3 is encoded by further DNA sequences in the sample. The gene calls are TRBV11-2 and TRBJ1-5; no clear D. Trimming pared 5 bases from V and 4 bases from J, leaving 15 bases between. Germline V gene data show CDR1 as SGHAT and CDR2 as FQNNGV. The CDR3 contains 15 residues. CDR3 sequence reads: CASSQARGINQPQHF. In nucleotides, the CDR3 is TGTGCCAGCAGCCAAGCTCGGGGAATTAATCAGCCCCAGCATTTT.

The chain combines TRBV7-9 with TRBJ1-1, with 8 bases fitting TRBD1. The CDR3 runs 18 residues. CDR1 is SEHNR, CDR2 FQNEAQ, per germline (reference sequence). Trimming at V came to 4 bases and at J to 11 bases, leaving 24 bases not matched to a gene. The CDR3 here is CASSSQYKTGTGGGVAFF. CDR3 nucleotides: TGTGCCAGCAGCTCCCAATATAAGACCGGGACAGGAGGCGGTGTGGCTTTCTTT.

This clone appeared a single time. As DNA, the CDR3 is TGTGCCAGCAGCCTGACTAGCGGGGGTCCCTACGAGCAGTACTTC. This encodes CASSLTSGGPYEQYF. The genes are TRBV6-1 and TRBJ2-7; 12 bases are shared with TRBD2. Germline trimming cut 6 bases from V and 2 bases from J; bases unmatched to any gene: 5. The CDR3 is 15 residues long. Germline CDR1 reads MNHNS; CDR2 reads SASEGT.

The chain joins TRBV5-1 to TRBJ1-2; 8 bases line up with TRBD1. V gave up 3 bases and J gave up 0 bases; unmatched junction bases: 10. The CDR3 sequence is 17 residues long. Germline CDR1 and CDR2: SGHRS and YFSETQ. The CDR3 protein is CASSSRRQGTSNYGYTF. The CDR3 bases are TGCGCCAGCAGCTCCCGTCGACAGGGGACCTCTAACTATGGCTACACCTTC.

The chain joins TRBV14 to TRBJ1-5, with 12 bases aligning to TRBD1. Germline values: CDR1 SGHDN, CDR2 FVKESK. Germline trimming cut 4 bases from V and 7 bases from J; bases unmatched to any gene: 8. The CDR3 runs to 16 residues. The CDR3 here is CASSLRGQGAGQPQHF. Here the CDR3 DNA reads TGTGCCAGCAGCCTGAGGGGACAGGGGGCAGGACAGCCCCAGCATTTT.

This chain uses TRBV7-4 with TRBJ2-7, with D maybe TRBD1 (5 bases). Trimming cost V 4 bases and J 2 bases, with 12 bases left between them. The length of the CDR3 is 14 residues. Germline V gives CDR1 SGHVT, CDR2 SQSDAQ. CDR3 region: CASSSGWGAYEQYF. The CDR3 DNA sequence: TGTGCCAGCAGCTCAGGGTGGGGCGCCTACGAGCAGTACTTC. The variable domain in full, completed from reference TRBV7-4 and TRBJ2-7, reads GAGVSQSPRYKVAKRGRDVALRCDSISGHVTLYWYRQTLGQGSEVLTYSQSDAQRDKSGRPSGRFSAERPERSVSTLKIQRTEQGDSAVYLCASSSGWGAYEQYFGPGTRLTVT.